This T cell receptor beta chain originates from a study of blood T cell repertoires in COVID-19. The wider study: Specimens from acute and convalescent COVID-19 originated in the United States, Italy and Spain. From T cells, B-cell-depleted T cells, or PBMCs came the material, which was cDNA or gDNA.

The method was immunoSEQ multiplex PCR; TCRdb's version includes in-frame clones alone and lacks a portion of them. The sample holds about 19,000 clones, roughly 90% seen once. Germline V gene lookup returns CDR1 GTSNPN and CDR2 SVGIG (reference sequence). Trimming removed 4 bases from V and 4 bases from J, with 10 bases in between. The CDR3 is 13 amino acids. The V and J genes are TRBV30 and TRBJ2-2, with TRBD2 as a possible D gene (5 bases). This TCR was sampled from a human donor in a cohort sampled during active COVID-19. The donor label of this sample is uncertain. The sample consisted of peripheral blood. CDR3 sequence (DNA): TGTGCCTGGACACGACGGGGCACCGGGGAGCTGTTTTTT. Its translation is CAWTRRGTGELFF.